Listed below are T cell receptor beta chains from one sample, sequenced in a study of blood T cell repertoires in COVID-19. The method was immunoSEQ multiplex PCR; TCRdb's version includes in-frame clones alone and lacks a portion of them. The data show around 300,000 clones, with around 90% seen just once and over 4.5% held by the top ten. The sequenced material came from PBMCs or T cells enriched from blood (not recorded which). These receptors originate from a man younger than 45 who had recovered from COVID-19. CDR3s include the opening cysteine and the closing phenylalanine or tryptophan. The D gene is left open where the match is weak. Rows may omit the clone size; those that give it use once, few, many or a size class.

v_call,d_call,j_call,cdr3_length,clone_size,cdr3_aa,cdr3_nt
TRBV11-2,-,TRBJ2-7,15,many,CASSLDGTPSYEQYF,TGTGCCAGCAGCTTAGACGGGACACCTTCCTACGAGCAGTACTTC
TRBV19,TRBD2,TRBJ2-3,16,-,CATSWRASGLTDTQYF,TGTGCCACCTCATGGAGGGCTAGCGGTCTCACAGATACGCAGTATTTT
TRBV10-3,-,TRBJ2-7,14,-,CAIRGTLGAYEQYF,TGTGCCATCAGGGGGACATTAGGGGCCTACGAGCAGTACTTC
TRBV9,TRBD2,TRBJ2-3,13,-,CASSSGGTDTQYF,TGTGCCAGCTCTAGCGGGGGCACAGATACGCAGTATTTT
TRBV28,TRBD1,TRBJ1-3,16,-,CASSFRGLGSGNTIYF,TGTGCCAGCAGTTTCAGGGGGCTGGGTTCTGGAAACACCATATATTTT
TRBV5-6,TRBD2,TRBJ2-3,15,-,CASSPGLASTDTQYF,TGTGCCAGCAGCCCTGGACTAGCGAGCACAGATACGCAGTATTTT
TRBV11-2,-,TRBJ1-2,14,-,CASRPVRGSYGYTF,TGTGCCAGCAGACCTGTGAGGGGGTCCTATGGCTACACCTTC
TRBV5-8,-,TRBJ2-7,15,-,CASGLGALLSHEQYF,TGTGCCAGCGGCCTTGGGGCGCTACTATCCCACGAGCAGTACTTC
TRBV7-9,-,TRBJ2-4,15,-,CASSLVGRGAYIQYF,TGTGCCAGCAGCTTAGTCGGCAGGGGGGCATACATTCAGTACTTC
TRBV6-1,-,TRBJ1-6,16,-,CASSEALGRANSPLHF,TGTGCCAGCAGTGAAGCGCTTGGCAGGGCCAATTCACCCCTCCACTTT
TRBV5-1,-,TRBJ2-2,15,-,CASSLTAVGAGELFF,TGCGCCAGCAGCTTGACCGCAGTGGGAGCCGGGGAGCTGTTTTTT
TRBV5-1,-,TRBJ2-1,13,-,CASSVDSYNEQFF,TGCGCCAGCAGCGTAGACTCCTACAATGAGCAGTTCTTC
TRBV5-4,-,TRBJ2-3,15,once,CASSLPAIYTDTQYF,TGTGCCAGCAGTCTACCAGCGATATACACAGATACGCAGTATTTT
TRBV4-1,TRBD1,TRBJ1-2,17,-,CASSQTQGAGRNYGYTF,TGCGCCAGCAGCCAAACGCAGGGGGCGGGTCGGAACTATGGCTACACCTTC
TRBV30,-,TRBJ2-4,18,-,CAWSVGRQFPLAKNIQYF,TGTGCCTGGAGTGTGGGCAGGCAGTTTCCACTAGCCAAAAACATTCAGTACTTC
TRBV28,TRBD2,TRBJ2-7,15,-,CASSRTSGASTKQYF,TGTGCCAGCAGTCGGACTAGCGGGGCTTCTACGAAGCAGTACTTC
TRBV30,-,TRBJ2-7,14,once,CAWSVGALGYEQYF,TGTGCCTGGAGTGTAGGGGCCTTGGGCTACGAGCAGTACTTC
TRBV11-1,TRBD2,TRBJ2-3,16,-,CASRSSGGAVLDTQYF,TGTGCCAGCAGATCTAGCGGGGGGGCCGTGCTAGATACGCAGTATTTT
TRBV11-2,TRBD2,TRBJ2-3,17,few,CASSLGFGGGAPDTQYF,TGTGCCAGCAGCTTAGGATTCGGCGGGGGGGCCCCAGATACGCAGTATTTT
TRBV5-5,-,TRBJ2-3,16,-,CASSPVWTGQSDTQYF,TGTGCCAGCAGCCCCGTATGGACTGGCCAATCTGATACGCAGTATTTT
TRBV10-2,-,TRBJ1-2,16,-,CATLERNRGTNYGYTF,TGCGCCACCTTAGAAAGAAATCGGGGAACTAACTATGGCTACACCTTC
TRBV7-9,TRBD2,TRBJ2-7,15,once,CASSPGGAGGYEQYF,TGTGCCAGCAGCCCCGGGGGGGCAGGTGGCTACGAGCAGTACTTC
TRBV7-3,-,TRBJ2-1,20,-,CASVIRRGPRGRRAYNEQFF,TGTGCCAGCGTAATTAGGCGGGGGCCCCGGGGGCGCCGGGCGTACAATGAGCAGTTCTTC
TRBV6-5,TRBD1,TRBJ1-2,13,-,CASSYRQGKGYTF,TGTGCCAGCAGTTACCGACAGGGGAAAGGCTACACCTTC
TRBV28,TRBD1,TRBJ2-2,15,-,CASSSGQGGTGELFF,TGTGCCAGCAGTTCCGGACAGGGAGGAACCGGGGAGCTGTTTTTT
TRBV5-6,TRBD2,TRBJ2-7,16,-,CASSLMGTSGSYEQYF,TGTGCCAGCAGCTTGATGGGGACTAGCGGGTCCTACGAGCAGTACTTC
TRBV2,TRBD2,TRBJ2-7,14,-,CASTSGLPSYEQYF,TGTGCCAGCACTTCGGGACTACCCTCCTACGAGCAGTACTTC
TRBV10-2,TRBD2,TRBJ2-1,14,-,CASREGLAGSPQFF,TGCGCCAGCAGGGAGGGACTAGCGGGCTCCCCGCAGTTCTTC
TRBV10-1,-,TRBJ2-3,17,-,CASSAVLLSGDTDTQYF,TGCGCCAGCAGTGCGGTTTTACTATCGGGGGACACAGATACGCAGTATTTT
TRBV19,-,TRBJ1-1,15,-,CASSIGRDMNTEAFF,TGTGCCAGTAGTATCGGCAGAGACATGAACACTGAAGCTTTCTTT
TRBV6-6,-,TRBJ1-3,17,-,CASSPEAYGTSGNTIYF,TGTGCCAGCAGTCCCGAGGCGTACGGAACCTCTGGAAACACCATATATTTT
TRBV28,TRBD1,TRBJ2-6,16,-,CASSWGQGTGANVLTF,TGTGCCAGCAGCTGGGGACAGGGGACGGGGGCCAACGTCCTGACTTTC
TRBV24-1,TRBD2,TRBJ2-5,15,few,CATGLAGAGQETQYF,TGTGCCACCGGTCTAGCGGGGGCCGGGCAAGAGACCCAGTACTTC
TRBV7-9,-,TRBJ2-1,16,once,CASSLVGGGNYNEQFF,TGTGCCAGCAGCTTAGTGGGCGGGGGCAACTACAATGAGCAGTTCTTC
TRBV5-1,TRBD2,TRBJ2-3,15,once,CASSLEAGGADTQYF,TGCGCCAGCAGCTTGGAAGCGGGGGGTGCAGATACGCAGTATTTT
TRBV3-1/TRBV3-2,TRBD2,TRBJ2-5,17,-,CASSPGRLAGVSETQYF,TGTGCCAGCAGCCCCGGGCGGCTAGCGGGGGTATCAGAGACCCAGTACTTC
TRBV2,TRBD2,TRBJ2-3,16,-,CASSGRGAGAADTQYF,TGTGCCAGCAGTGGGAGGGGAGCGGGGGCGGCAGATACGCAGTATTTT
TRBV24-1,TRBD1,TRBJ2-7,15,-,CATRGGQGYSYEQYF,TGTGCCACCAGAGGGGGACAGGGTTACTCCTACGAGCAGTACTTC
TRBV13,TRBD1,TRBJ1-2,14,-,CASSFGTADYGYTF,TGTGCCAGCAGCTTTGGGACAGCCGATTATGGCTACACCTTC
TRBV30,-,TRBJ1-6,13,-,CAWTTQMGSPLHF,TGTGCCTGGACAACTCAAATGGGCTCACCCCTCCACTTT
TRBV7-2,-,TRBJ2-3,14,-,CASSLTGPTDTQYF,TGTGCCAGCAGCCTAACAGGGCCCACAGATACGCAGTATTTT
TRBV27,-,TRBJ2-5,13,-,CASSSRIRETQYF,TGTGCCAGCAGTTCCAGGATTCGGGAGACCCAGTACTTC
TRBV6-6,TRBD2,TRBJ2-7,18,-,CASSPPRTSGGISYEQYF,TGTGCCAGCAGTCCTCCGAGGACTAGCGGGGGTATCTCCTACGAGCAGTACTTC
TRBV30,-,TRBJ1-6,13,-,CAWTGGLNSPLHF,TGTGCCTGGACCGGGGGGCTCAATTCACCCCTCCACTTT
TRBV4-1,TRBD2,TRBJ2-3,15,-,CASSQGAGGRDTQYF,TGCGCCAGCAGCCAAGGGGCGGGGGGGAGAGATACGCAGTATTTT
TRBV28,TRBD2,TRBJ2-1,15,-,CASSLVAGTSNEQFF,TGTGCCAGCAGTTTGGTAGCGGGGACGTCCAATGAGCAGTTCTTC
TRBV28,-,TRBJ2-2,14,-,CASSFQWNTGELFF,TGTGCCAGCAGTTTCCAGTGGAACACCGGGGAGCTGTTTTTT
TRBV28,TRBD1,TRBJ1-2,14,few,CASTLGTANYGYTF,TGTGCCAGCACGCTAGGGACAGCTAACTATGGCTACACCTTC